The 26 T cell receptor beta chains reported below all come from one sample, sequenced in a study of shared clonotypes between healthy human individuals. The method was immunoSEQ multiplex PCR; TCRdb's version includes in-frame clones alone and lacks a portion of them. The table has a few hundred thousand clones, 65% to 80% seen once. The sample was PBMCs. All receptors derive from a woman aged 40-49 years in good health. Some clones in this sample may be carry-over from other donors' samples.

Concerning this clone itself: Being one base from a much bigger clone, this may be a read error. The V gene is TRBV7-9, the J gene TRBJ2-5; D is uncertain. Trimming pared 1 base from V and 5 bases from J, leaving 5 bases between. Germline V gene sequence: CDR1 SEHNR, CDR2 FQNEAQ (reference sequence). The CDR3 covers 12 residues. The CDR3 spells CASSLDGETQYF. The CDR3 bases are TGTGCCAGCAGCTTAGATGGGGAGACCCAGTACTTC.

The chain links TRBV6-6 to TRBJ1-1; TRBD1 agrees at 7 bases. After removal of 6 bases from V and 4 bases from J, the junction contained 8 bases not matched to a gene. CDR3 length: 14 residues. The germline CDR1 and CDR2 sequences are MNHNY and SVGAGI (reference sequence). The CDR3 is CASSRRGLGTEAFF. In nucleotides, the CDR3 is TGTGCCAGCAGCCGAAGGGGGCTGGGCACTGAAGCTTTCTTT.

The rearrangement links TRBV6-5 to TRBJ2-7, with D hard to call. Germline V gene sequence: CDR1 MNHEY, CDR2 SVGAGI. The V gene lost 2 bases and the J gene lost 6 bases, with 11 bases spanning the gap. The CDR3 has 13 residues. The CDR3 nucleotides are TGTGCCAGCAGTTACAATCTTGGCCGCGAGCAGTACTTC. It is translated as CASSYNLGREQYF.

The chain has TRBV19 and TRBJ2-1; D is undetermined. Germline assignment: CDR1 LNHDA and CDR2 SQIVND (reference sequence). V was pared by 3 bases and J by 5 bases, with 14 bases between. This CDR3 is built from 15 residues. CDR3 residues: CASSMSWEGNNEQFF. In DNA form, the CDR3 reads TGTGCCAGTAGTATGTCGTGGGAAGGGAACAATGAGCAGTTCTTC.

This chain connects TRBV7-9 to TRBJ2-6, with TRBD1 as a possible D gene (6 bases). The CDR3 extends over 14 amino acids. Germline lookup yields CDR1 SEHNR and CDR2 FQNEAQ (reference sequence). This CDR3 reads CGGQAASGANVLTF. DNA of the CDR3: TGTGGGGGGCAGGCCGCTTCTGGGGCCAACGTCCTGACTTTC. The variable domain in full, completed from reference TRBV7-9 and TRBJ2-6, reads DTGVSQNPRHKITKRGQNVTFRCDPISEHNRLYWYRQTLGQGPEFLTYFQNEAQLEKSRLLSDRFSAERPKGSFSTLEIQRTEQGDSAMYLCGGQAASGANVLTFGAGSRLTVL.

This chain joins TRBV7-9 and TRBJ2-5; D is tentatively TRBD1 or TRBD2 (5 bases each). CDR3 length equals 14 residues. V was pared by 4 bases and J by 1 base, with 10 bases between. Germline CDR1 reads SEHNR; CDR2 reads FQNEAQ (reference sequence). The chain's CDR3 is CASSSQGVQETQYF. The CDR3 DNA sequence: TGTGCCAGCAGCTCGCAGGGAGTCCAAGAGACCCAGTACTTC.

For the CDR3, the DNA is TGTGCCAGCATGAGCTTCATGAACACTGAAGCTTTCTTT. Translation: CASMSFMNTEAFF. This rearrangement joins TRBV6-1 to TRBJ1-1; no firm D call. The V gene lost 7 bases and the J gene lost 0 bases, with 9 bases spanning the gap. Per germline, CDR1 MNHNS and CDR2 SASEGT. CDR3 length: 13 residues.

This clone was observed once. The V call is TRBV9, the J call TRBJ2-5; maybe TRBD1 (5 bases). The DNA end is a closer match to TRBJ2-7, so the J assignment may be wrong. In germline, CDR1 is SGDLS, CDR2 YYNGEE. This CDR3 comprises 15 residues. The CDR3 DNA reads TGTGCCAGCAGCGTAGGGGGTACAGGCTCCTACGAGCAGTACTTC. It is translated as CASSVGGTGSYEQYF.

The chain is built from TRBV28 and TRBJ2-7; 9 bases agree with TRBD2. The CDR3 is made up of 15 amino acids. After removal of 4 bases from V and 5 bases from J, the junction contained 9 bases not matched to a gene. Germline V gene lookup returns CDR1 MDHEN and CDR2 SYDVKM. CDR3 sequence: CASSYSTSGRNEQYF. CDR3 nucleotide sequence: TGTGCCAGCAGTTACTCTACTAGCGGGCGAAACGAGCAGTACTTC.

In regard to this clone: This same CDR3 is encoded by further DNA sequences in the sample. J is TRBJ2-7 and V is TRBV6-5; 11 positions agree with TRBD2. V dropped 4 bases and J dropped 6; count of bases not matched to a gene: 5. This CDR3 is built from 14 residues. Germline loops: CDR1 MNHEY, CDR2 SVGAGI. CDR3 coding DNA: TGTGCCAGCAGTTCCGGACTAGCGGGCGGCGAGCAGTACTTC. Amino acids: CASSSGLAGGEQYF.

This clone was seen more than once but under ten times. The CDR3 is CASSARLAGGGDTQYF. The CDR3 bases are TGTGCCAGCAGCGCCCGTCTAGCGGGAGGAGGAGATACGCAGTATTTT. The rearrangement links TRBV7-9 to TRBJ2-3, with TRBD2 identical over 11 bases. Trimming cost V 5 bases and J 5 bases; bases outside gene matches: 9. The germline gives CDR1 SEHNR, CDR2 FQNEAQ (reference sequence). The length of the CDR3 is 16 residues.

The chain employs TRBV15 and TRBJ2-3; TRBD1 might be the D (5 bases). The CDR3 sequence is 14 residues long. V lost 5 bases, J lost 4 bases, and 13 bases lay in between. The germline CDR1 and CDR2 sequences are LNHNV and YYDKDF (reference sequence). CDR3 sequence reads: CATSRTRRPDTQYF. DNA for the CDR3: TGTGCCACCAGCCGGACACGCCGGCCAGATACGCAGTATTTT.

The chain employs TRBV15 and TRBJ2-1; D call uncertain. V was trimmed by 1 base and J by 6 bases, leaving 4 bases between them. Germline CDR1 and CDR2: LNHNV and YYDKDF (reference sequence). The CDR3 totals 12 residues. The CDR3 reads CATSRVFNEQFF. CDR3 nucleotide sequence: TGTGCCACCAGCAGAGTCTTCAATGAGCAGTTCTTC.

The chain is built from TRBV5-1 and TRBJ1-2; TRBD1 agrees at 7 bases. This CDR3 is built from 15 residues. Germline V lookup: CDR1 SGHRS, CDR2 YFSETQ. The J segment lost 4 bases and the V segment lost 5 bases, leaving 11 bases of the junction unmatched. The CDR3 region has the DNA TGCGCCAGCAGACCAGGACAGGCCGGTCTCTATGGCTACACCTTC. Translated, it gives CASRPGQAGLYGYTF.

The rearrangement links TRBV19 to TRBJ2-5; 8 bases are shared with TRBD1. This CDR3 region has 15 residues. V shed 6 bases and J 4 bases; nucleotides not matched to a gene: 10. Germline CDR1 is LNHDA and CDR2 is SQIVND (reference sequence). In DNA form, the CDR3 reads TGTGCCAGTAGCCAAGTAGGACAGGGATTAGAGACCCAGTACTTC. Encoded protein: CASSQVGQGLETQYF.

Turning to this clone: A read error is the likely source, as a far larger clone sits one nucleotide away. Here the CDR3 omits its conserved ending phenylalanine or tryptophan, so a read error is the likely source. The rearrangement joins TRBV5-4 to TRBJ1-1, with D possibly matching TRBD1 (5 bases). CDR1 and CDR2 (germline): SGHNT, YYREEE (reference sequence). Trimming stripped 2 bases from V and 5 bases from J, with 10 bases between. The CDR3 totals 13 residues. CDR3: CASSFDRDTEAFL. CDR3 sequence (DNA): TGTGCCAGCAGCTTTGACAGAGATACTGAAGCTTTCCTT.

This rearrangement joins TRBV23-1 to TRBJ2-7; D unresolved. TRBV23-1 is noted as an ORF with a role that remains uncertain. The length of the CDR3 is 11 residues. The ends were cut back, 3 bases at V and 6 bases at J, with 6 bases in the middle. The CDR3 sequence: CASSHLSEQYF. The CDR3, as DNA: TGCGCCAGCAGTCACTTAAGCGAGCAGTACTTC.

The chain recombines TRBV15 with TRBJ2-7; the match to TRBD2 covers 12 bases. The germline gives CDR1 LNHNV, CDR2 YYDKDF (reference sequence). J gave up 2 bases and V 8 bases, and 10 bases lay outside the gene matches. The CDR3 runs to 16 residues. This CDR3 is CATAGLAGTAPYEQYF. CDR3 nucleotides: TGTGCCACCGCAGGACTAGCGGGAACCGCGCCCTACGAGCAGTACTTC.

This rearrangement joins TRBV15 to TRBJ1-2; D is uncertain. The germline V and J ends were trimmed by 11 bases and 2 bases, with 21 bases remaining between them. The V gene's germline CDR1 is LNHNV and CDR2 YYDKDF (reference sequence). The CDR3 runs to 15 residues. The CDR3 sequence is CADPTRKSGNYGYTF. In DNA form, the CDR3 reads TGTGCCGACCCAACCCGTAAGTCGGGCAACTATGGCTACACCTTC.

This chain connects TRBV11-2 to TRBJ2-7; either TRBD1 or TRBD2 may fit D (6 bases each). The CDR3 is 15 amino acids. From germline, CDR1 is SGHAT and CDR2 FQNNGV. V lost 1 base and J lost 7, with 17 bases in between. DNA of the CDR3: TGTGCCAGCAGCTTAGTTCGCGGCCTAGGGGGGGAGCAGTACTTC. It translates to CASSLVRGLGGEQYF.

This chain links TRBV5-4 with TRBJ2-5; TRBD1 aligns across 9 bases. The J segment lost 4 bases and the V segment lost 4 bases, leaving 8 bases of the junction unmatched. CDR1 is SGHNT, CDR2 YYREEE, per germline (reference sequence). This CDR3 has 15 amino acids. The CDR3, as DNA: TGTGCCAGCAGCGGCAAACAGGGGGCCGGAGAGACCCAGTACTTC. Protein product: CASSGKQGAGETQYF.

The chain joins TRBV11-2 to TRBJ2-7, with 7 bases lining up with TRBD2. The germline V gene has CDR1 SGHAT and CDR2 FQNNGV. V shed 3 bases and J 6 bases; nucleotides not matched to a gene: 8. The CDR3 extends over 14 amino acids. The CDR3 DNA reads TGTGCCAGCAGCTTGGCGGGAGTGAAGTCCGAGCAGTACTTC. As protein: CASSLAGVKSEQYF. Full variable domain (missing parts from reference TRBV11-2 and TRBJ2-7): EAGVAQSPRYKIIEKRQSVAFWCNPISGHATLYWYQQILGQGPKLLIQFQNNGVVDDSQLPKDRFSAERLKGVDSTLKIQPAKLEDSAVYLCASSLAGVKSEQYFGPGTRLTVT.

This chain links TRBV4-2 with TRBJ2-7; 11 bases fit TRBD2. The germline gives CDR1 LGHNA, CDR2 YNFKEQ. V trimming: 0 bases; J trimming: 4 bases; junction bases outside the gene matches: 8. This CDR3 region has 17 residues. The CDR3 DNA reads as TGTGCCAGCAGCCAAGACCCCCTAGCGGGAGGAAGGTACGAGCAGTACTTC. It yields the protein CASSQDPLAGGRYEQYF.

The chain combines TRBV28 with TRBJ1-6; D is possibly TRBD1 (6 bases). Germline CDR1 MDHEN, CDR2 SYDVKM. The CDR3 totals 16 residues. V was shortened by 6 bases and J by 5 bases, with 17 bases between the two germline ends. CDR3 in amino acids: CASRSPQGSNNSPLHF. The CDR3 DNA reads as TGTGCCAGCAGGTCCCCCCAGGGGAGCAATAATTCACCCCTCCACTTT. Based on the CDR3 plus reference TRBV28 and TRBJ1-6, the full variable domain is DVKVTQSSRYLVKRTGEKVFLECVQDMDHENMFWYRQDPGLGLRLIYFSYDVKMKEKGDIPEGYSVSREKKERFSLILESASTNQTSMYLCASRSPQGSNNSPLHFGNGTRLTVT.

This clone was found many times. V and J are TRBV4-1 and TRBJ1-2; TRBD1 aligns across 7 bases. The V segment lost 0 bases and the J segment 8 bases; nucleotides outside the gene matches: 9. Per the germline V gene, CDR1 is MGHRA and CDR2 is YSYEKL. This CDR3 has 15 residues. The CDR3 is CASSQDPTRGFGYTF. DNA for the CDR3: TGCGCCAGCAGCCAAGATCCGACCAGGGGGTTCGGCTACACCTTC.

The chain uses TRBV19 and TRBJ2-4, with D maybe TRBD2 (6 bases). The germline V gene encodes CDR1 LNHDA and CDR2 SQIVND (reference sequence). CDR3 length equals 13 residues. The ends were cut back, 6 bases at V and 3 bases at J, with 9 bases in the middle. CDR3 nucleotides: TGTGCCAGTAGGACTAGGAGCAAAAACATTCAGTACTTC. Its protein is CASRTRSKNIQYF.